These 21 T cell receptor beta chains originate from one sample sequenced in a study of vaccination effects on CD4 cells after COVID-19. The method was immunoSEQ multiplex PCR; TCRdb's version includes in-frame clones alone and lacks a portion of them. The sample gives 25,000 or so clones, roughly 80% of which show up once; over 7.5% is in the top ten. Antigen-specific CD4+ T cells were first expanded with viral peptide pools by the ViraFEST assay and only then sequenced. After roughly 11 days in culture, the CD4+ T cells were isolated. Everyone in the study got two shots of either the BNT162b2 or mRNA-1273 vaccine. The antigens for these receptors are not known. Sample: CD4+ T cells from PBMCs cultured with SARS-CoV-2 spike peptides, taken after COVID-19 vaccination. Every receptor here comes from a human donor who received a COVID-19 vaccine.

The chain is built from TRBV5-1 and TRBJ2-2, with 9 bases identical to TRBD1. CDR3 length: 16 residues. Germline CDR1 reads SGHRS; CDR2 reads YFSETQ. V trimming: 0 bases; J trimming: 6 bases; junction bases outside the gene matches: 6. The CDR3 nucleotides read TGCGCCAGCAGCTTGGACGGACAGGGGTTATCCGGGGAGCTGTTTTTT. As protein: CASSLDGQGLSGELFF.

The chain recombines TRBV5-1 with TRBJ2-3; 16 bases line up with TRBD2. Looked up from germline, CDR1 is SGHRS and CDR2 is YFSETQ. The length of the CDR3 is 18 residues. The trim removed 3 bases at V and 4 bases at J, leaving 8 bases unmatched. The CDR3 DNA sequence: TGCGCCAGCAGCTACTCGGGACTAGCGGGGGGGCTTGCAGATACGCAGTATTTT. Translated: CASSYSGLAGGLADTQYF.

This clone was observed a few times. The rearrangement links TRBV7-8 to TRBJ1-2; possibly TRBD1 for D (6 bases). Germline values: CDR1 SGHVS, CDR2 FQNEAQ. This CDR3 region has 13 residues. V gave up 5 bases and J gave up 2 bases, with 9 bases separating them. This CDR3 is CASSRTGNYGYTF. The CDR3 coding sequence is TGTGCCAGCAGCCGTACAGGGAACTATGGCTACACCTTC.

This chain links TRBV7-9 with TRBJ1-1, with 8 bases matching TRBD1. Trimming at V came to 5 bases and at J to 4 bases, leaving 3 bases not matched to a gene. CDR1 is SEHNR, CDR2 FQNEAQ, per germline (reference sequence). The CDR3 is 13 amino acids. The CDR3 bases are TGTGCCAGCAGCCCGGACAGGGTCACTGAAGCTTTCTTT. This encodes CASSPDRVTEAFF.

This clone occurred a few times. J is TRBJ1-2 and V is TRBV3-1 (or the pseudogene TRBV3-2); no clear D gene. From germline, CDR1 is LGHDT and CDR2 YNNKEL (reference sequence). The CDR3 loop spans 13 amino acids. V gave up 0 bases and J gave up 8 bases, with 10 bases separating them. CDR3: CASSQDNLRGYTF. The CDR3 DNA reads TGTGCCAGCAGCCAAGATAACCTCAGGGGCTACACCTTC.

The chain has TRBV7-7 and TRBJ2-5; TRBD1 matches 7 bases. Trimming at V came to 4 bases and at J to 4 bases, leaving 6 bases not matched to a gene. CDR1 and CDR2 from the germline V gene are SSHAT and FNYEAQ (reference sequence). The CDR3 length is 14 residues. DNA of the CDR3: TGTGCCAGCAGCTCGGGGACAGAGATAGAGACCCAGTACTTC. It specifies CASSSGTEIETQYF.

J is TRBJ2-2 and V is TRBV19, with D uncertain. The CDR3 runs to 16 residues. The V gene lost 3 bases and the J gene lost 1 base, with 12 bases spanning the gap. Germline V gives CDR1 LNHDA, CDR2 SQIVND (reference sequence). CDR3 protein: CASSIPAWENTGELFF. CDR3 in DNA: TGTGCCAGTAGTATCCCAGCGTGGGAGAACACCGGGGAGCTGTTTTTT.

The chain recombines TRBV11-2 with TRBJ2-1; 8 bases fit TRBD2. This CDR3 has 15 residues. Germline-derived CDR1 and CDR2 are SGHAT and FQNNGV. The trim removed 6 bases at V and 3 bases at J, leaving 7 bases unmatched. Here the CDR3 DNA reads TGTGCCAGCAGGATCCCCGGGACTAGCTACAATGAGCAGTTCTTC. Translation gives CASRIPGTSYNEQFF.

The CDR3 protein is CASSDDRGSPLHF. The CDR3 DNA reads TGTGCCAGCAGCGATGACAGGGGGTCACCCCTCCACTTT. The chain is built from TRBV5-8 and TRBJ1-6, with 9 positions matching TRBD1. Germline V gene data show CDR1 as SGHTS and CDR2 as YDEGEE. V lost 4 bases to trimming and J lost 10 bases; unmatched junction nucleotides: 3. The CDR3 is made up of 13 amino acids.

This clone was counted only a few times. The rearrangement links TRBV7-9 to TRBJ2-5; TRBD2 agrees at 9 bases. The germline gives CDR1 SEHNR, CDR2 FQNEAQ (reference sequence). The CDR3 sequence is 14 residues long. Trimming at V came to 8 bases and at J to 2 bases, leaving 6 bases not matched to a gene. CDR3 amino acids: CASFGLAGQETQYF. For the CDR3, the DNA is TGTGCCAGCTTCGGGCTAGCGGGGCAAGAGACCCAGTACTTC.

The chain is built from TRBV18 and TRBJ1-5; tentative D call: TRBD1 (5 bases). Trimming took 1 base from V and 0 from J, leaving 10 bases between them. Germline V gene sequence: CDR1 KGHSH, CDR2 LQKENI. This CDR3 region has 16 residues. The CDR3 coding sequence is TGTGCCAGCTCACCACGGGGGTCGGATAGCAATCAGCCCCAGCATTTT. Protein: CASSPRGSDSNQPQHF.

This chain connects TRBV5-1 to TRBJ2-5; weak D call: TRBD2 (5 bases). CDR1 is SGHRS and CDR2 is YFSETQ in the germline V gene. V was shortened by 4 bases and J by 5 bases, with 18 bases between the two germline ends. The CDR3 has 15 residues. This chain's CDR3 is CASSQDGLISETQYF. CDR3 nucleotides: TGCGCCAGCAGCCAGGACGGACTGATCTCGGAGACCCAGTACTTC.

J is TRBJ2-1 and V is TRBV6-5; 8 bases fit TRBD2. V was pared by 7 bases and J by 6 bases, with 11 bases of the junction left unmatched. The germline CDR1 and CDR2 sequences are MNHEY and SVGAGI. CDR3 size: 15 residues. The CDR3 nucleotides read TGTGCCAGCAAAGGTTTAAGCGGGGGATTCAATGAGCAGTTCTTC. It yields the protein CASKGLSGGFNEQFF.

V gene TRBV30 combines with J gene TRBJ2-5; D is unresolved. V was shortened by 0 bases and J by 4 bases, with 9 bases between the two germline ends. CDR3 length: 13 residues. Germline V CDR1 and CDR2: GTSNPN, SVGIG (reference sequence). CDR3 DNA sequence: TGTGCCTGGAGTGTACGAATTCGAGAGACCCAGTACTTC. It codes for CAWSVRIRETQYF. Full variable domain (outside the CDR3, taken from reference TRBV30 and TRBJ2-5): SQTIHQWPATLVQPVGSPLSLECTVEGTSNPNLYWYRQAAGRGLQLLFYSVGIGQISSEVPQNLSASRPQDRQFILSSKKLLLSDSGFYLCAWSVRIRETQYFGPGTRLLVL.

This chain links TRBV6-4 with TRBJ2-1; D is possibly TRBD2 (6 bases). The V end lost 3 bases, the J end lost 4 bases, and 16 bases lay between the germline ends. The CDR3 has 16 amino acids. Per the germline V gene, CDR1 is MRHNA and CDR2 is SNTAGT. CDR3 bases: TGTGCCAGCAGTGAGCAGGCGGGGTACCCTTACAATGAGCAGTTCTTC. Protein product: CASSEQAGYPYNEQFF.

The chain combines TRBV12-5 with TRBJ1-4; weak D call: TRBD1 (5 bases). The CDR3 is 16 residues long. The V gene lost 5 bases and the J gene lost 0 bases, with 13 bases spanning the gap. Germline V gene data show CDR1 as LGHNT and CDR2 as FRNRAP. CDR3 in amino acids: CASGPGGGTTNEKLFF. The CDR3 DNA is TGTGCTAGTGGTCCCGGGGGGGGGACAACTAATGAAAAACTGTTTTTT.

The rearrangement links TRBV18 to TRBJ2-3; 11 bases align to TRBD1. This CDR3 contains 15 residues. Germline trimming cut 3 bases from V and 14 bases from J; bases unmatched to any gene: 13. CDR1 is KGHSH and CDR2 is LQKENI in the germline V gene. The CDR3 sequence: CASSPPGQGDGMLYF. The CDR3 bases are TGTGCCAGCTCACCTCCGGGACAGGGGGATGGAATGCTGTATTTT. Drawing the rest from reference TRBV18 and TRBJ2-3, the complete variable domain is NAGVMQNPRHLVRRRGQEARLRCSPMKGHSHVYWYRQLPEEGLKFMVYLQKENIIDESGMPKERFSAEFPKEGPSILRIQQVVRGDSAAYFCASSPPGQGDGMLYFGPGTRLTVL.

The rearrangement links TRBV5-6 to TRBJ2-1, with D perhaps assigned TRBD1 or TRBD2 (5 bases each). CDR1 and CDR2 from the germline V gene are SGHDT and YYEEEE. The CDR3 covers 16 residues. V gave up 1 base and J gave up 6 bases, with 17 bases separating them. The CDR3 sequence: CASSLTPRDASNEQFF. CDR3 bases: TGTGCCAGCAGCTTGACCCCCCGGGACGCTAGCAATGAGCAGTTCTTC.

CDR3 in amino acids: CASSFHRESVGYTF. In nucleotides, the CDR3 is TGCGCCAGCAGCTTTCACAGGGAATCGGTTGGCTACACCTTC. This chain links TRBV5-1 with TRBJ1-2, with D possibly matching TRBD1 (6 bases). Germline CDR1 reads SGHRS; CDR2 reads YFSETQ. This CDR3 is 14 amino acids long. Trimming took off 2 bases at V and 7 bases at J, with 15 bases between the two ends. The full variable domain, its missing parts supplied by reference TRBV5-1 and TRBJ1-2, is KAGVTQTPRYLIKTRGQQVTLSCSPISGHRSVSWYQQTPGQGLQFLFEYFSETQRNKGNFPGRFSGRQFSNSRSEMNVSTLELGDSALYLCASSFHRESVGYTFGSGTRLTVV.

The gene calls are TRBV24-1 and TRBJ2-2, with 7 bases identical to TRBD2. The CDR3 runs to 15 residues. Germline lookup yields CDR1 KGHDR and CDR2 SFDVKD. Unmatched junction bases numbered 7, after V lost 4 bases and J lost 6 bases. CDR3 protein: CATSEAGLEAGELFF. For the CDR3, the DNA is TGTGCCACCAGTGAAGCTGGACTAGAAGCCGGGGAGCTGTTTTTT.

The chain has TRBV7-2 and TRBJ2-3, with 7 bases fitting TRBD1. The J segment lost 1 base and the V segment lost 1 base, leaving 11 bases of the junction unmatched. Germline V CDR1 and CDR2: SGHTA, FQGNSA. This CDR3 spans 18 amino acids. The CDR3 loop is CASSLEGSLGTGTDTQYF. As DNA, the CDR3 is TGTGCCAGCAGCTTAGAAGGGTCCCTCGGGACAGGCACAGATACGCAGTATTTT.